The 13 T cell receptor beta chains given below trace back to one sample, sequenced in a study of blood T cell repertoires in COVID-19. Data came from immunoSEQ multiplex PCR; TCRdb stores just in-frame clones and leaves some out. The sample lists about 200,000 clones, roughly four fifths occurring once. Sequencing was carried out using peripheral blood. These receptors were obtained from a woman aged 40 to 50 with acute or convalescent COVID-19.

The CDR3 sequence: CASSPRGNQPQHF. For the CDR3, the DNA is TGTGCCAGCAGTCCCAGGGGCAATCAGCCCCAGCATTTT. This chain uses TRBV6-5 with TRBJ1-5, with D possibly matching TRBD1 (5 bases). This CDR3 has 13 amino acids. Trimming took 5 bases from V and 2 from J, leaving 7 bases between them. Germline values: CDR1 MNHEY, CDR2 SVGAGI.

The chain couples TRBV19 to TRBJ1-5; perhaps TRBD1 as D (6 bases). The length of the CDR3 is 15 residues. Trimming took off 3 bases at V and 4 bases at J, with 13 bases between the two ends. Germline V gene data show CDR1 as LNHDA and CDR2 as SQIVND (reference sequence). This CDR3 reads CASSIRGTGNQPQHF. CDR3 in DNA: TGTGCCAGTAGTATTCGAGGAACAGGGAATCAGCCCCAGCATTTT.

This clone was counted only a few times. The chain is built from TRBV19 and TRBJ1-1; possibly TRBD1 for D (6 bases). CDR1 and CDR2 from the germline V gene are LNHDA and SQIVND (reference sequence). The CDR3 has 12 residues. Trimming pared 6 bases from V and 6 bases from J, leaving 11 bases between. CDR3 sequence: CASRTGFSEAFF. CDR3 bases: TGTGCCAGTAGGACAGGTTTTTCTGAAGCTTTCTTT.

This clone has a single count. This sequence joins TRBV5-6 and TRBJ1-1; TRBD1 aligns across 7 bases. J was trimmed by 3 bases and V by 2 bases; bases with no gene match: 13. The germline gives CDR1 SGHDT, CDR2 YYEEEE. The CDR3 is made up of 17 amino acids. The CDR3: CASSLRGRVLGYTEAFF. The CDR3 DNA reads TGTGCCAGCAGCTTAAGGGGGCGGGTGTTGGGATACACTGAAGCTTTCTTT.

The CDR3 sequence is CASSPGTASVYGYTF. The CDR3 bases are TGTGCCAGCAGCCCAGGGACAGCTTCAGTCTATGGCTACACCTTC. The gene calls are TRBV9 and TRBJ1-2; 7 nucleotides align to TRBD1. CDR1 and CDR2 from the germline V gene are SGDLS and YYNGEE. This CDR3 is 15 amino acids long. The junction had 10 bases not matched to a gene; V was cut back by 4 bases and J by 4 bases.

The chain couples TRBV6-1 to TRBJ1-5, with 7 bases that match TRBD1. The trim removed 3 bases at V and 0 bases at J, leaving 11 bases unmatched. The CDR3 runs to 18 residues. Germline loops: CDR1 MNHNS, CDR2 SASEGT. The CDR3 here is CASSDPRGRPHSNQPQHF. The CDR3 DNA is TGTGCCAGCAGTGATCCAAGGGGGCGCCCACATAGCAATCAGCCCCAGCATTTT.

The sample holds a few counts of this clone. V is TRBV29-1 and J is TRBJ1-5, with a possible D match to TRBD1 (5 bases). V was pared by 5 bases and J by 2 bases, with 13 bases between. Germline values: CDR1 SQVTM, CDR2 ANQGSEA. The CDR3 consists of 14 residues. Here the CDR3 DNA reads TGCAGCGTTACCACCCGGGGGGGCAATCAGCCCCAGCATTTT. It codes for CSVTTRGGNQPQHF.

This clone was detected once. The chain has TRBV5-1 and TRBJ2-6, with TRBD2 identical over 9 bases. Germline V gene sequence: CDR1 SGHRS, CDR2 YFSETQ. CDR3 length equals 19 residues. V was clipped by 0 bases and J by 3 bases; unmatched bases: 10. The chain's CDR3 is CASSLELAGGQYGANVLTF. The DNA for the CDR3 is TGCGCCAGCAGCTTGGAACTCGCGGGGGGGCAGTATGGGGCCAACGTCCTGACTTTC.

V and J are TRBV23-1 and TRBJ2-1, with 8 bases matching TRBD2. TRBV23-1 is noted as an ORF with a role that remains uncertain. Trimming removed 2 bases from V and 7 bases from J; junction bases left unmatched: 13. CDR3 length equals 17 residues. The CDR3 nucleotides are TGCGCCAGCAGTCAAAGGCGGGGGGTGACTTCGGGGAATGAGCAGTTCTTC. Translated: CASSQRRGVTSGNEQFF.

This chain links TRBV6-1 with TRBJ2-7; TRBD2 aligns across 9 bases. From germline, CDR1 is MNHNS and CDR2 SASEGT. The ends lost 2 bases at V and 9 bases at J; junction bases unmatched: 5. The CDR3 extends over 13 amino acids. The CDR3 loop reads CASSESLAGRQYF. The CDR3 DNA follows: TGTGCCAGCAGTGAATCCCTAGCGGGAAGGCAGTACTTC.

The CDR3, as DNA: TGTGCCAGTAGTTTACAGCCGGCTCTGGGGCCCCAGCATTTT. It specifies CASSLQPALGPQHF. V usage is TRBV19 and J usage is TRBJ1-5; no definite D call. Germline CDR1 reads LNHDA; CDR2 reads SQIVND (reference sequence). V lost 5 bases, J lost 9 bases, and 17 bases lay in between. This CDR3 region has 14 residues. The complete variable domain, with remaining parts taken from reference TRBV19 and TRBJ1-5, reads DGGITQSPKYLFRKEGQNVTLSCEQNLNHDAMYWYRQDPGQGLRLIYYSQIVNDFQKGDIAEGYSVSREKKESFPLTVTSAQKNPTAFYLCASSLQPALGPQHFGDGTRLSIL.

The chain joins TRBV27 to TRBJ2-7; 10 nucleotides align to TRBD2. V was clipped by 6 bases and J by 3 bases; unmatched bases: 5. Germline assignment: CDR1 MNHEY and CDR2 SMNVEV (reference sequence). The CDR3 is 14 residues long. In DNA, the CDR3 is TGTGCCAGCAGGCCGGGACTAGCGAGCTACGAGCAGTACTTC. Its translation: CASRPGLASYEQYF.

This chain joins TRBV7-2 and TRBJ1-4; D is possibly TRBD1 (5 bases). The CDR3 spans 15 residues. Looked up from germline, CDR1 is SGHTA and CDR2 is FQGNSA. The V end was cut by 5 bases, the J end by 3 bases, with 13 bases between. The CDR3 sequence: CASSRGGGPNEKLFF. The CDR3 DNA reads TGTGCCAGCAGCCGCGGGGGTGGCCCTAATGAAAAACTGTTTTTT. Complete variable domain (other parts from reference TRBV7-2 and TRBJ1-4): GAGVSQSPSNKVTEKGKDVELRCDPISGHTALYWYRQSLGQGLEFLIYFQGNSAPDKSGLPSDRFSAERTGGSVSTLTIQRTQQEDSAVYLCASSRGGGPNEKLFFGSGTQLSVL.